These T cell receptor beta chains were read from a single sample in a study of stem cell transplantation in POMP-related autoinflammatory disease. Generated by immunoSEQ multiplex PCR, the TCRdb table keeps only in-frame clones and is missing some. The table lists more than 20,000 clones, around four fifths of them singletons. The source was CD4+ T cells from PBMCs, collected before stem cell transplantation. Every receptor here comes from a human donor with POMP-related autoinflammation and immune dysregulation (PRAID). The CDR3 runs from the conserved cysteine through the conserved F or W. The D gene is left open where the match is weak. Size is omitted from some rows. Given values are once, few, many or a class for expanded clones.

clone_size j_call d_call v_call cdr3_nt cdr3_aa
few TRBJ2-7 - TRBV30 TGTGCCTGGAGCGGTACCAACAGGGTAGAGCAGTACTTC CAWSGTNRVEQYF
- TRBJ2-5 - TRBV14 TGTGCCAGCAGCGTGAGGGGACTGGAGACCCAGTACTTC CASSVRGLETQYF
- TRBJ1-4 TRBD1 TRBV7-9 TGTGCCAGCAGCCAGAGACAGGGGGTCAATGAAAAACTGTTTTTT CASSQRQGVNEKLFF
few TRBJ1-3 - TRBV21-1 TGTGCCAGCAGCAAAGCCCAGGGAAACACCATATATTTT CASSKAQGNTIYF
- TRBJ1-5 - TRBV19 TGTGCCAGTAGTATGGCGTACCAGCCCCAGCATTTT CASSMAYQPQHF
- TRBJ2-1 - TRBV28 TGTGCCAGCGTTCAGGGGAGCTGGTATGAGCAGTTCTTC CASVQGSWYEQFF
- TRBJ1-4 - TRBV7-8 TGTGCCAGCAGCTTATGGGGTTCCTGGGAAGATGAAAAACTGTTTTTT CASSLWGSWEDEKLFF
- TRBJ1-6 - TRBV27 TGTGCCAGCAGTTTTTCGGGGGCCTCGACCTCACCCCTCCACTTT CASSFSGASTSPLHF
- TRBJ2-5 - TRBV15 TGTGCCACCAGCGTTACAGGGTTAGAAGAGACCCAGTACTTC CATSVTGLEETQYF
- TRBJ2-2 - TRBV11-3 TGTGCCAGCAGCTTAATGAATGACGGGGAGCTGTTTTTT CASSLMNDGELFF
- TRBJ2-3 - TRBV5-1 TGCGCCAGCAGCTTGGGTGAGAACACAGATACGCAGTATTTT CASSLGENTDTQYF
- TRBJ1-5 TRBD1 TRBV6-1 TGTGCCAGCAGTCCAGACAGGGGATCTCAGCCCCAGCATTTT CASSPDRGSQPQHF
- TRBJ1-1 - TRBV9 TGTGCCAGCACAAACCGGACGCCGCTCAAAGCTTTCTTT CASTNRTPLKAFF
- TRBJ1-5 - TRBV19 TGTGCCAGTAGTCCGGTTTATAGCAATCAGCCCCAGCATTTT CASSPVYSNQPQHF
once TRBJ2-2 - TRBV9 TGTGCCAGCAGCGTAGCTGGCGGGGAGCTGTTTTTT CASSVAGGELFF
- TRBJ2-3 - TRBV2 TGTGCCAGCAGTGAAGAGGTGATGGTCACAGATACGCAGTATTTT CASSEEVMVTDTQYF
- TRBJ1-4 - TRBV19 TGTGCCAGTAGCAGGGTTCTTCCAGCTAACGGCCGGGAAAAACTGTTTTTT CASSRVLPANGREKLFF
- TRBJ1-1 TRBD1 TRBV7-8 TGTGCCAGCAGCTTAGGTTGGGGGACAGGGCTGGACACTGAAGCTTTCTTT CASSLGWGTGLDTEAFF
- TRBJ1-5 - TRBV12-2 TGTGCAAGTCGCCCCACGGGGGCGATCGGCAATCAGCCCCAGCATTTT CASRPTGAIGNQPQHF
- TRBJ1-4 - TRBV5-1 TGCGCCAGCAGCGCCTCAGGGGTAGTTAGTGAAAAACTGTTTTTT CASSASGVVSEKLFF
- TRBJ2-7 - TRBV5-4 TGTGCCAGCACCCCGGACAGATCCTACGAGCAGTACTTC CASTPDRSYEQYF
- TRBJ2-2 - TRBV7-2 TGTGCCAGCAGCTTAGTTCTCGGGCTGAACACCGGGGAGCTGTTTTTT CASSLVLGLNTGELFF
once TRBJ1-3 TRBD1 TRBV18 TGTGCCAGCTCAGGACTTGACTGGACAGGGGCTGGAAACACCATATATTTT CASSGLDWTGAGNTIYF
- TRBJ1-5 TRBD1 TRBV30 TGTGCCTGGAGTTGGGGACAGGGGGGTCAGCCCCAGCATTTT CAWSWGQGGQPQHF
- TRBJ1-1 TRBD1 TRBV5-4 TGTGCCAGCAGCCTTTACCCGGGACAGGGCTTTATTAGGAACACTGAAGCTTTCTTT CASSLYPGQGFIRNTEAFF